What follows are 16 T cell receptor beta chains derived from one specimen sequenced in a study of blood T cell repertoires in COVID-19. The method was immunoSEQ multiplex PCR; TCRdb's version includes in-frame clones alone and lacks a portion of them. The table has under 95,000 clones, 88% seen once; the top ten hold over 4.5%. The sequenced material came from peripheral blood. Source of these receptors: a human donor in a cohort sampled during active COVID-19.

V and J are TRBV28 and TRBJ2-1; 10 bases fit TRBD2. CDR3 length: 17 amino acids. V lost 10 bases, J lost 4 bases, and 16 bases stayed unmatched. Germline V lookup: CDR1 MDHEN, CDR2 SYDVKM. The CDR3 spells CATLPSGAGGPYNEQFF. Here the CDR3 DNA reads TGTGCCACCCTCCCATCTGGAGCGGGGGGGCCGTACAATGAGCAGTTCTTC.

This sequence joins TRBV27 and TRBJ2-1; 13 positions match TRBD2. CDR1 is MNHEY and CDR2 is SMNVEV in the germline V gene (reference sequence). The V gene end was trimmed by 6 bases and the J gene end by 15 bases; junction bases not matched to a gene: 5. The CDR3 is 12 residues long. The CDR3 coding sequence is TGTGCCAGCAGCCCAACTAGCGGGGGGGGGTTCTTC. This codes for CASSPTSGGGFF.

A remark on this clone: Additional DNA sequences in this sample encode the identical CDR3. The V and J genes are TRBV10-3 and TRBJ2-2; a weak D match, TRBD2 (6 bases). The CDR3 totals 15 residues. The V gene lost 10 bases and the J gene lost 1 base, with 16 bases spanning the gap. The germline V gene has CDR1 ENHRY and CDR2 SYGVKD. The CDR3 nucleotides are TGTGCCACGTCGGGACTGGCGGAGAACACCGGGGAGCTGTTTTTT. This translates into CATSGLAENTGELFF.

V gene TRBV5-6 combines with J gene TRBJ2-7; no clear D gene. The germline V gene has CDR1 SGHDT and CDR2 YYEEEE. Trimming shortened V by 0 bases and J by 2 bases, and 6 bases separated the two germline ends. This CDR3 comprises 13 residues. CDR3 sequence: CASSLAGPYEQYF. For the CDR3, the DNA is TGTGCCAGCAGCTTGGCGGGTCCCTACGAGCAGTACTTC.

V and J are TRBV18 and TRBJ2-3; no firm D call. Deletions cut 0 bases from V and 7 bases from J, with 8 bases between. Germline CDR1 is KGHSH and CDR2 is LQKENI. The CDR3 runs 13 residues. This chain's CDR3 is CASSPPNGNTQYF. CDR3 nucleotides: TGTGCCAGCTCACCACCGAACGGTAATACGCAGTATTTT. Full variable domain (remainder filled in from reference TRBV18 and TRBJ2-3): NAGVMQNPRHLVRRRGQEARLRCSPMKGHSHVYWYRQLPEEGLKFMVYLQKENIIDESGMPKERFSAEFPKEGPSILRIQQVVRGDSAAYFCASSPPNGNTQYFGPGTRLTVL.

The CDR3 DNA sequence: TGCAGCGTTGAAGGACGGACTAGCGGATACAATGAGCAGTTCTTC. Its translation is CSVEGRTSGYNEQFF. V is TRBV29-1 and J is TRBJ2-1; 10 nucleotides agree with TRBD2. Trimming at V came to 1 base and at J to 4 bases, leaving 4 bases not matched to a gene. Germline CDR1 is SQVTM and CDR2 is ANQGSEA. The CDR3 has 15 residues.

The chain recombines TRBV7-9 with TRBJ2-1; 8 bases match TRBD2. The V segment lost 2 bases and the J segment 3 bases; nucleotides outside the gene matches: 12. The germline gives CDR1 SEHNR, CDR2 FQNEAQ (reference sequence). CDR3 length: 18 residues. This CDR3 is CASSLISGVRLYYNEQFF. The CDR3 coding sequence is TGTGCCAGCAGCTTAATTAGCGGGGTACGACTTTACTACAATGAGCAGTTCTTC.

The chain uses TRBV6-6 and TRBJ2-5; 7 positions match TRBD2. The CDR3 has 15 residues. With 8 bases clipped from V and 7 bases from J, the junction kept 16 bases outside the gene matches. Per germline, CDR1 MNHNY and CDR2 SVGAGI (reference sequence). For the CDR3, the DNA is TGTGCCAGCCAACAACCGATTGCGGGGGTTGGGACCCAGTACTTC. It codes for CASQQPIAGVGTQYF.

The chain recombines TRBV6-5 with TRBJ2-3; 7 positions agree with TRBD2. Germline V CDR1 and CDR2: MNHEY, SVGAGI. V shed 6 bases, J shed 1 base, and the junction held 7 bases outside the gene matches. The CDR3 extends over 15 amino acids. This CDR3 reads CASSLRGDRTDTQYF. The CDR3 region has the DNA TGTGCCAGCAGCCTCCGGGGGGACCGCACAGATACGCAGTATTTT.

This clone was seen a handful of times. The genes are TRBV15 and TRBJ1-4; TRBD1 matches at 9 bases. The V gene's germline CDR1 is LNHNV and CDR2 YYDKDF (reference sequence). The CDR3 contains 17 residues. The ends lost 6 bases at V and 5 bases at J; junction bases unmatched: 13. The CDR3 sequence: CATRNLQGARGNEKLFF. CDR3 in DNA: TGTGCCACCAGGAACTTACAGGGGGCCCGAGGCAATGAAAAACTGTTTTTT.

The chain combines TRBV7-9 with TRBJ2-1; D ambiguous. V shed 11 bases and J shed 4 bases, with 15 bases lying between them. The germline CDR1 and CDR2 sequences are SEHNR and FQNEAQ (reference sequence). This CDR3 comprises 13 residues. CDR3 in DNA: TGTGCCCTTTCCCTTCCGCAGTACAATGAGCAGTTCTTC. Amino acid sequence: CALSLPQYNEQFF.

The V gene is TRBV7-9, the J gene TRBJ2-3, with 7 bases identical to TRBD2. Germline V lookup: CDR1 SEHNR, CDR2 FQNEAQ (reference sequence). The CDR3 consists of 14 residues. V lost 4 bases to trimming and J lost 4 bases; unmatched junction nucleotides: 5. The CDR3 coding sequence is TGTGCCAGCAGCTACACTAGCGACGCAGATACGCAGTATTTT. This encodes CASSYTSDADTQYF.

J is TRBJ1-1 and V is TRBV5-4, with 8 nucleotides matching TRBD1. This CDR3 region has 15 residues. V lost 4 bases to trimming and J lost 7 bases; unmatched junction nucleotides: 12. The germline gives CDR1 SGHNT, CDR2 YYREEE (reference sequence). CDR3 amino acids: CASSAQGASFSEAFF. In nucleotides, the CDR3 is TGTGCCAGCAGCGCGCAGGGGGCGTCTTTCAGTGAAGCTTTCTTT.

The rearrangement joins TRBV5-1 to TRBJ2-3; 9 nucleotides match TRBD2. J gave up 7 bases and V 0 bases, and 9 bases lay outside the gene matches. This CDR3 has 16 amino acids. CDR1 and CDR2 (germline): SGHRS, YFSETQ. CDR3 DNA sequence: TGCGCCAGCAGCTTGGGACTAGCGGAGGATGGGAATACGCAGTATTTT. Its protein is CASSLGLAEDGNTQYF.

The CDR3 is CASSVGITGSNEQFF. The CDR3 DNA sequence: TGTGCCAGCAGCGTAGGGATAACAGGGAGCAATGAGCAGTTCTTC. The chain recombines TRBV9 with TRBJ2-1, with D possibly being TRBD1 (6 bases). V lost 0 bases, J lost 6 bases, and 13 bases lay in between. The CDR3 totals 15 residues. In germline, CDR1 is SGDLS, CDR2 YYNGEE.

This chain joins TRBV5-1 and TRBJ2-3; TRBD2 is a possible D gene (7 bases). Germline lookup yields CDR1 SGHRS and CDR2 YFSETQ. CDR3 length: 15 residues. The V gene lost 0 bases and the J gene lost 6 bases, with 14 bases spanning the gap. CDR3 DNA sequence: TGCGCCAGCAGCTTGGCCGGGGGGCCCGTGGATACGCAGTATTTT. This encodes CASSLAGGPVDTQYF.